The source of this T cell receptor beta chain is a study of graft-versus-host responses after intestinal transplantation. Study-wide context: For approximately three years after anti-thymocyte globulin induction, all recipients took tacrolimus and steroids. Findings of the study overall: Researchers found peak circulating GvH clone levels linked to early post-transplant HvG declines.

Method: immunoSEQ multiplex PCR; TCRdb's copy keeps in-frame clones and lacks some. The sample holds fewer than 30,000 clones, just under 95% seen once. In regard to this clone: The antigen is unknown.

The sample here was PBMCs, taken approximately 32 days after intestinal transplant. The sequence came from a human patient who received an intestinal transplant, so some T cells may come from the graft donor.

CDR3: CASRLDRADEKLFF. CDR3 in DNA: TGCGCCAGCAGGCTAGACAGGGCGGATGAAAAACTGTTTTTT. This rearrangement joins TRBV5-1 to TRBJ1-4; 7 bases match TRBD1. Trimming at V came to 5 bases and at J to 6 bases, leaving 7 bases not matched to a gene. This CDR3 is built from 14 residues. CDR1 and CDR2 from the germline V gene are SGHRS and YFSETQ.